What follows are 17 T cell receptor beta chains derived from one specimen sequenced in a study of T cell changes during pregnancy in multiple sclerosis (dated by TCRdb to the late 2010s). Library preparation employed the immunoSEQ multiplex PCR assay. TCRdb stores this immuneACCESS table with in-frame sequences only. Part of the clones is absent; in the studies checked, under half of the shortfall reflects unresolved V genes, and no reason is known for the rest. In this sample the table shows approximately 28,000 clones, under 90% of which occur a single time. The ten top clones hold 8% to 9.5% of the sample. The specimen comprised CD8+ T cells from peripheral blood mononuclear cells, sampled after pregnancy. The receptors originated from a female donor with multiple sclerosis, enrolled in a pregnancy study.

The rearrangement uses TRBV21-1 and TRBJ1-1. TRBV21-1 is deemed a pseudogene. The CDR3 covers 9 residues. The DNA of the CDR3 is TGTGGGAGGGGTCGAAGAGCTTTCTTT. This encodes CGRGRRAFF.

In this sample, this clone turned up once. The chain carries TRBV14 and TRBJ1-4; D is uncertain. V gave up 6 bases and J gave up 3 bases, with 8 bases separating them. In germline, CDR1 is SGHDN, CDR2 FVKESK. The CDR3 is made up of 13 amino acids. The DNA of the CDR3 is TGTGCCAGCAGGTTAACAGCTAATGAAAAACTGTTTTTT. It translates to CASRLTANEKLFF. Full variable domain (missing parts from reference TRBV14 and TRBJ1-4): EAGVTQFPSHSVIEKGQTVTLRCDPISGHDNLYWYRRVMGKEIKFLLHFVKESKQDESGMPNNRFLAERTGGTYSTLKVQPAELEDSGVYFCASRLTANEKLFFGSGTQLSVL.

The J gene is TRBJ1-3, the V gene TRBV4-3; D might be TRBD1 (5 bases). Germline V gene data show CDR1 as LGHNA and CDR2 as YSLEER. The V and J ends lost 1 base and 4 bases respectively, with 11 bases between them. CDR3 size: 15 residues. Written as DNA, the CDR3 is TGCGCCAGCAGCCAAGTTTTGGACACGGGAAACACCATATATTTT. Its protein is CASSQVLDTGNTIYF.

V is TRBV27 and J is TRBJ2-2; 10 bases align to TRBD2. With V trimmed by 6 bases and J by 3 bases, 1 base remained unmatched. Germline V lookup: CDR1 MNHEY, CDR2 SMNVEV (reference sequence). CDR3 size: 14 residues. This chain's CDR3 is CASRLAGYTGELFF. CDR3 nucleotides: TGTGCCAGCAGACTAGCGGGGTACACCGGGGAGCTGTTTTTT.

The chain joins TRBV4-1 to TRBJ1-1, with TRBD1 matching 10 bases. From germline, CDR1 is MGHRA and CDR2 YSYEKL. The CDR3 loop spans 12 amino acids. J gave up 8 bases and V 6 bases, and 3 bases lay outside the gene matches. The CDR3 coding sequence is TGCGCCAGCAGTCGGACAGGGGGGGAAGCTTTCTTT. Translation: CASSRTGGEAFF.

The J gene is TRBJ2-1, the V gene TRBV13; 10 bases agree with TRBD1. Germline CDR1 and CDR2: PRHDT and FYEKMQ (reference sequence). CDR3 length: 15 amino acids. V gave up 4 bases and J gave up 2 bases; unmatched junction bases: 2. CDR3 in DNA: TGTGCCAGCAGCTCCGGGACAGGGGCCTACAATGAGCAGTTCTTC. Translated: CASSSGTGAYNEQFF. Full variable domain (remainder filled in from reference TRBV13 and TRBJ2-1): AAGVIQSPRHLIKEKRETATLKCYPIPRHDTVYWYQQGPGQDPQFLISFYEKMQSDKGSIPDRFSAQQFSDYHSELNMSSLELGDSALYFCASSSGTGAYNEQFFGPGTRLTVL.

V usage is TRBV4-3 and J usage is TRBJ1-2, with D hard to call. Germline V gene data show CDR1 as LGHNA and CDR2 as YSLEER. CDR3 length equals 16 residues. Trimming removed 0 bases at V and 1 base at J, with 12 bases between. This CDR3 reads CASSQEERTFNYGYTF. CDR3 DNA: TGCGCCAGCAGCCAAGAAGAACGGACTTTTAACTATGGCTACACCTTC.

A remark on this clone: The sample contains more than one DNA sequence encoding this CDR3. The rearrangement uses TRBV7-9 and TRBJ2-7; D is unresolved. The CDR3 has 12 amino acids. Germline CDR1 and CDR2: SEHNR and FQNEAQ (reference sequence). V lost 6 bases to trimming and J lost 0 bases, with 6 bases between them. DNA of the CDR3: TGTGCCAGCAGTTTCGGCTCCTACGAGCAGTACTTC. This sequence encodes CASSFGSYEQYF.

The V gene is TRBV4-3, the J gene TRBJ2-7; TRBD1 matches 10 bases. The CDR3 length is 16 residues. Germline V gives CDR1 LGHNA, CDR2 YSLEER. V lost 4 bases, J lost 0 bases, and 6 bases stayed unmatched. The CDR3 loop is CASSPLWTGGSYEQYF. The CDR3 DNA reads TGCGCCAGCAGCCCCTTATGGACAGGGGGCTCCTACGAGCAGTACTTC.

Only one count was recorded for this clone. This chain connects TRBV5-1 to TRBJ2-3; TRBD2 matches at 11 bases. The V and J ends lost 2 bases and 0 bases, in that order; junction bases with no gene match: 8. The germline gives CDR1 SGHRS, CDR2 YFSETQ. The length of the CDR3 is 18 residues. Here the CDR3 reads CASSFTGTSGSSTDTQYF. In nucleotides, the CDR3 is TGCGCCAGCAGCTTCACCGGGACTAGCGGTTCTAGCACAGATACGCAGTATTTT.

The chain combines TRBV2 with TRBJ2-5; 9 bases map to TRBD1. The junction had 9 bases not matched to a gene; V was cut back by 2 bases and J by 2 bases. The CDR3 length is 17 residues. Germline-derived CDR1 and CDR2 are SNHLY and FYNNEI. In DNA, the CDR3 is TGTGCCAGCAGTGAATTTTTGACAGGGGGAGATCAAGAGACCCAGTACTTC. It translates to CASSEFLTGGDQETQYF.

The chain joins TRBV19 to TRBJ1-2; D may be TRBD1 (5 bases). Trimming pared 7 bases from V and 3 bases from J, leaving 18 bases between. CDR3 length: 15 amino acids. Germline V gene sequence: CDR1 LNHDA, CDR2 SQIVND (reference sequence). This CDR3 is CASIGAGETDYGYTF. As DNA, the CDR3 is TGTGCCAGTATCGGAGCGGGGGAGACCGACTATGGCTACACCTTC.

The V call is TRBV28, the J call TRBJ2-7, with 7 bases lining up with TRBD2. Trimming took 6 bases from V and 4 from J; bases not matched to a gene: 9. Germline CDR1 reads MDHEN; CDR2 reads SYDVKM. There are 14 residues in the CDR3. Written as DNA, the CDR3 is TGTGCCAGCAGCGCCCTATTCGGGGGGTACGAGCAGTACTTC. Translated: CASSALFGGYEQYF.

V is TRBV27 and J is TRBJ2-3, with D perhaps TRBD1 (7 bases). Trimming cost V 10 bases and J 8 bases, with 16 bases left between them. Germline V gene data show CDR1 as MNHEY and CDR2 as SMNVEV (reference sequence). The CDR3 has 12 amino acids. The CDR3 here is CATVRGDGTQYF. The CDR3 DNA follows: TGTGCCACCGTCAGGGGGGATGGTACGCAGTATTTT.

The chain is built from TRBV6-5 and TRBJ2-2; the D gene is possibly TRBD1 (6 bases). Trimming removed 0 bases at V and 5 bases at J, with 13 bases between. The CDR3 totals 16 residues. Per the germline V gene, CDR1 is MNHEY and CDR2 is SVGAGI. CDR3 region: CASSYSGHPRTGELFF. The DNA of the CDR3 is TGTGCCAGCAGTTACTCGGGACACCCAAGGACCGGGGAGCTGTTTTTT.

The J gene is TRBJ1-1, the V gene TRBV7-9; D gene unclear. The V end was cut by 6 bases, the J end by 0 bases, with 14 bases between. The CDR3 loop spans 15 amino acids. Germline V CDR1 and CDR2: SEHNR, FQNEAQ (reference sequence). For the CDR3, the DNA is TGTGCCAGCAGTTACTCCGAAGAAATGAACACTGAAGCTTTCTTT. Its protein is CASSYSEEMNTEAFF. The variable domain in full, completed from reference TRBV7-9 and TRBJ1-1, reads DTGVSQNPRHKITKRGQNVTFRCDPISEHNRLYWYRQTLGQGPEFLTYFQNEAQLEKSRLLSDRFSAERPKGSFSTLEIQRTEQGDSAMYLCASSYSEEMNTEAFFGQGTRLTVV.

V gene TRBV6-5 combines with J gene TRBJ2-5; TRBD2 matches at 12 bases. The V gene's germline CDR1 is MNHEY and CDR2 SVGAGI. The ends lost 0 bases at V and 5 bases at J; junction bases unmatched: 4. This CDR3 contains 16 residues. CDR3 protein: CASSYSLAGGYETQYF. The CDR3 DNA follows: TGTGCCAGCAGTTACTCCCTAGCGGGGGGGTACGAGACCCAGTACTTC.